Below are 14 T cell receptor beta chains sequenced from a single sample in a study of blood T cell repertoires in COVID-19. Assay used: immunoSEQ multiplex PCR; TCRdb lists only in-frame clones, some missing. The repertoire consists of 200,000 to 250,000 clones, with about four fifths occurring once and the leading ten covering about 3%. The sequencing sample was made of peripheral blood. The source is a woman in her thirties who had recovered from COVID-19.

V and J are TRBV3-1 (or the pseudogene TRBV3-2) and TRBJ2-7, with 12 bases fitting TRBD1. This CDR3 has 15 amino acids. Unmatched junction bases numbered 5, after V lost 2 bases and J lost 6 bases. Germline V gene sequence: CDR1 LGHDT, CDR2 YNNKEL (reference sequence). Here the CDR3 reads CASSQSGTGGGEQYF. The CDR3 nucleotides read TGTGCCAGCAGCCAATCCGGGACAGGGGGCGGCGAGCAGTACTTC.

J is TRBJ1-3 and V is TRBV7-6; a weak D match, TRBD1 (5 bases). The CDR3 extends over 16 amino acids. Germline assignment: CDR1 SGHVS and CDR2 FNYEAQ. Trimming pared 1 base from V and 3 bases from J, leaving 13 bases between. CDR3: CASSLVGRAVGNTIYF. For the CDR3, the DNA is TGTGCCAGCAGCTTAGTCGGCAGGGCAGTTGGAAACACCATATATTTT.

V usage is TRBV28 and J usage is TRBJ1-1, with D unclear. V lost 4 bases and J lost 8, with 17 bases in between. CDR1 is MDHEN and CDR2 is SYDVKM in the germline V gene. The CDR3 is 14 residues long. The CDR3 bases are TGTGCCAGCAGTTCCCCAGTTATGGTCTCCGAAGCTTTCTTT. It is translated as CASSSPVMVSEAFF.

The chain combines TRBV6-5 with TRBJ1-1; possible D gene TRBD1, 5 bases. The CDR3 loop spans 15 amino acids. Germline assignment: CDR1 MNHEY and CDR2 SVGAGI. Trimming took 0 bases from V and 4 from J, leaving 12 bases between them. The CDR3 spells CASSYSVGGGTEAFF. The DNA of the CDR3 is TGTGCCAGCAGTTACTCCGTCGGGGGAGGCACTGAAGCTTTCTTT.

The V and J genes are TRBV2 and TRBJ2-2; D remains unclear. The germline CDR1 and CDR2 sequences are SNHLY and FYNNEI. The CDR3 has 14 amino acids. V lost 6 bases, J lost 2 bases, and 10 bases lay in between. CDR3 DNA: TGTGCCAGCAGCGCACAAACAAACACCGGGGAGCTGTTTTTT. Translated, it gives CASSAQTNTGELFF. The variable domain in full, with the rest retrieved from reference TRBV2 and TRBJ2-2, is EPEVTQTPSHQVTQMGQEVILRCVPISNHLYFYWYRQILGQKVEFLVSFYNNEISEKSEIFDDQFSVERPDGSNFTLKIRSTKLEDSAMYFCASSAQTNTGELFFGEGSRLTVL.

The CDR3 protein is CAISEFDRGGGYEQYF. DNA for the CDR3: TGTGCCATCAGTGAGTTCGACAGGGGAGGGGGCTACGAGCAGTACTTC. This chain joins TRBV10-3 and TRBJ2-7, with a possible D match to TRBD1 (8 bases). V lost 1 base and J 3 bases, leaving 16 bases between the germline ends. Germline CDR1 is ENHRY and CDR2 is SYGVKD. CDR3 size: 16 residues.

The CDR3 is CATSDLLGRGYGYTF. The CDR3 DNA reads TGTGCCACCAGTGATTTACTAGGACGGGGCTATGGCTACACCTTC. V gene TRBV24-1 combines with J gene TRBJ1-2; D call uncertain. This CDR3 spans 15 amino acids. Germline loops: CDR1 KGHDR, CDR2 SFDVKD. V shed 1 base and J shed 4 bases, with 12 bases lying between them.

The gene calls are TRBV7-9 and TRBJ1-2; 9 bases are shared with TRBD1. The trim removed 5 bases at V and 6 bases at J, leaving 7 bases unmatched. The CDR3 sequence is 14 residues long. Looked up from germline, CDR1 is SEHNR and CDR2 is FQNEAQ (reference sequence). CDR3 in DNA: TGTGCCAGCAGCCCCCGGGACAGGGATGATGGCTACACCTTC. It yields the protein CASSPRDRDDGYTF.

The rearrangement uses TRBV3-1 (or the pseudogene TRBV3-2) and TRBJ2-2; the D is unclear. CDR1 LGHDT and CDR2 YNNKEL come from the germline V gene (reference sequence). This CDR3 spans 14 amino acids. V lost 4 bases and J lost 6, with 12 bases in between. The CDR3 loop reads CASSLQAFSGELFF. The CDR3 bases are TGTGCCAGCAGCCTCCAGGCGTTCTCCGGGGAGCTGTTTTTT.

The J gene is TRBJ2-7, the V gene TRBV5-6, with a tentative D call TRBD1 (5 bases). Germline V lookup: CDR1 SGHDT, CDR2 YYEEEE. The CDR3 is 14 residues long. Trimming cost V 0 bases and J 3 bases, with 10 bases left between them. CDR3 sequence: CASSLEPGNYEQYF. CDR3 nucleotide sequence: TGTGCCAGCAGCTTGGAACCAGGGAACTACGAGCAGTACTTC.

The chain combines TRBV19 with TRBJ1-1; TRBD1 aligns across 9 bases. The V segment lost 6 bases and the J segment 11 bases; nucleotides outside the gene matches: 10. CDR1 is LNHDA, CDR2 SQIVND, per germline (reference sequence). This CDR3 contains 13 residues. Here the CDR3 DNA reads TGTGCCAGTAGCCCCGACAGGGGGGTTATGGCTTTCTTT. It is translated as CASSPDRGVMAFF.

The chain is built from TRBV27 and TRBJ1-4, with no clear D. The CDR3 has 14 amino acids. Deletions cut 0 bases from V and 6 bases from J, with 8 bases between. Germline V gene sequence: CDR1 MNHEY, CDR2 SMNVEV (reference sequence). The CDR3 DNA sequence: TGTGCCAGCAGTTTATCCCGGGGTTATGAAAAACTGTTTTTT. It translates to CASSLSRGYEKLFF.

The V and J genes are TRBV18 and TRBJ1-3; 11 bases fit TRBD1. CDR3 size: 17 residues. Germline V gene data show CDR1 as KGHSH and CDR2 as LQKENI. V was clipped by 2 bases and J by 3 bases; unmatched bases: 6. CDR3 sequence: CASSPGGQGAFGNTIYF. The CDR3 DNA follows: TGTGCCAGCTCACCAGGAGGACAGGGGGCATTTGGAAACACCATATATTTT.

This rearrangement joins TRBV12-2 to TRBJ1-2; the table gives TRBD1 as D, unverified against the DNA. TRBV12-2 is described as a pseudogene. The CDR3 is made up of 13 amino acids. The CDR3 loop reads CASRPGLRNGYTF. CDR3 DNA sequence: TGTGCAAGTCGACCAGGGTTGAGGAATGGCTACACCTTC.